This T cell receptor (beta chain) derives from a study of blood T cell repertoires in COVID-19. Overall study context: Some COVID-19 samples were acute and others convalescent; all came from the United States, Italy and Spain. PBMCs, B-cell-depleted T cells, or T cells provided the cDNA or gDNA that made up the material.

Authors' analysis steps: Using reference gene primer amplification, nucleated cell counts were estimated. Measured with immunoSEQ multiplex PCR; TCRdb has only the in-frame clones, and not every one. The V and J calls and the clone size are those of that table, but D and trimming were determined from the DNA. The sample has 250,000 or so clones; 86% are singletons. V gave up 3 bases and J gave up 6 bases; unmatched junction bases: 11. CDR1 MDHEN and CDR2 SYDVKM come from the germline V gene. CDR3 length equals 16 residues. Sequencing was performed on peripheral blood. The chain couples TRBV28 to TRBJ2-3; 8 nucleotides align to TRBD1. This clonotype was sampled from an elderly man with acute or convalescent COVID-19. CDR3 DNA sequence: TGTGCCAGCAGTTTCAGGGGGCGAAAGATTGTGGATACGCAGTATTTT. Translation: CASSFRGRKIVDTQYF. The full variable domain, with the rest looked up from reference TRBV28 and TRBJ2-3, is DVKVTQSSRYLVKRTGEKVFLECVQDMDHENMFWYRQDPGLGLRLIYFSYDVKMKEKGDIPEGYSVSREKKERFSLILESASTNQTSMYLCASSFRGRKIVDTQYFGPGTRLTVL.